The 12 T cell receptor beta chains below come from one sample, sequenced in a study of PD-1 blockade in classical Hodgkin lymphoma. Sequenced by immunoSEQ multiplex PCR; TCRdb stores in-frame clones only, minus some. Among 45,000 to 50,000 clones listed, around three quarters were seen once. The patients all showed relapse after autologous stem cell transplantation, while their brentuximab vedotin exposure varied. This material consisted of peripheral blood mononuclear cells (PBMCs), taken before the second cycle of nivolumab. All receptors derive from a human donor with classical Hodgkin lymphoma.

V usage is TRBV30 and J usage is TRBJ2-2; D gene uncertain. V gave up 0 bases and J gave up 0 bases, with 5 bases separating them. This CDR3 spans 14 amino acids. CDR1 is GTSNPN and CDR2 is SVGIG in the germline V gene (reference sequence). The CDR3 nucleotides are TGTGCCTGGAGTGTAAGCGCGAACACCGGGGAGCTGTTTTTT. This sequence encodes CAWSVSANTGELFF.

V is TRBV30 and J is TRBJ1-1, with D possibly TRBD1 on 5 matching bases. Per germline, CDR1 GTSNPN and CDR2 SVGIG (reference sequence). With 6 bases removed from V and 3 bases from J, the gap between germline ends came to 14 bases. The CDR3 contains 13 residues. CDR3 DNA: TGTGCCTGTACTGAACCGGGGGACACTGAAGCTTTCTTT. Its protein is CACTEPGDTEAFF.

The V and J genes are TRBV19 and TRBJ2-3, with 7 bases lining up with TRBD2. CDR3 size: 14 residues. Germline lookup yields CDR1 LNHDA and CDR2 SQIVND (reference sequence). Losses at the gene ends were 3 bases for V and 8 bases for J; bases not matched to a gene: 8. CDR3 nucleotides: TGTGCCAGTAGTATTCCGGGAGGCGGGGGTACGCAGTATTTT. Translated, it gives CASSIPGGGGTQYF.

The chain uses TRBV28 and TRBJ1-1; maybe TRBD1 (6 bases). With 5 bases removed from V and 3 bases from J, the gap between germline ends came to 16 bases. The CDR3 runs 15 residues. The V gene's germline CDR1 is MDHEN and CDR2 SYDVKM. As DNA, the CDR3 is TGTGCCAGCAGTCTCGGGACACCCAGGGACACTGAAGCTTTCTTT. This codes for CASSLGTPRDTEAFF.

This clone showed up just once. The rearrangement joins TRBV6-5 to TRBJ2-5; perhaps TRBD1 as D (5 bases). Germline V lookup: CDR1 MNHEY, CDR2 SVGAGI. CDR3 length: 14 residues. Trimming took 6 bases from V and 2 from J, leaving 13 bases between them. The CDR3 DNA sequence: TGTGCCAGCAGCCTGACAGTTATTCAAGAGACCCAGTACTTC. It encodes CASSLTVIQETQYF.

The genes are TRBV6-1 and TRBJ2-5, with TRBD2 as a possible D gene (7 bases). The J call may be mistaken, given a closer DNA end match to TRBJ2-7. This CDR3 spans 14 amino acids. Germline loops: CDR1 MNHNS, CDR2 SASEGT. CDR3 sequence (DNA): TGTGCCAGCAGTGAAGCGCGGGGGCCGAGCGAGCAGTACTTC. This codes for CASSEARGPSEQYF.

V and J are TRBV18 and TRBJ2-7, with D perhaps being TRBD1 or TRBD2 (5 bases each). The germline V and J ends were trimmed by 2 bases and 3 bases, with 11 bases remaining between them. The CDR3 length is 14 residues. In germline, CDR1 is KGHSH, CDR2 LQKENI. CDR3: CASSPTGRDYEQYF. The CDR3 DNA reads as TGTGCCAGCTCACCAACAGGACGGGACTACGAGCAGTACTTC.

The chain uses TRBV15 and TRBJ1-5; D unresolved. The CDR3 runs to 15 residues. V was trimmed by 4 bases and J by 4 bases, leaving 14 bases between them. Looked up from germline, CDR1 is LNHNV and CDR2 is YYDKDF (reference sequence). The CDR3 DNA reads TGTGCCACCAGCAAAGATGGATTCAAGAATCAGCCCCAGCATTTT. Translation gives CATSKDGFKNQPQHF.

The chain combines TRBV14 with TRBJ2-7, with TRBD1 identical over 7 bases. CDR1 SGHDN and CDR2 FVKESK come from the germline V gene. The CDR3 extends over 14 amino acids. Unmatched junction bases numbered 4, after V lost 2 bases and J lost 3 bases. The CDR3 sequence: CASSQLGQNYEQYF. The CDR3 region has the DNA TGTGCCAGCAGCCAACTGGGACAGAACTACGAGCAGTACTTC.

The chain links TRBV15 to TRBJ2-1, with D possibly matching TRBD2 (5 bases). CDR3 length: 16 amino acids. From germline, CDR1 is LNHNV and CDR2 YYDKDF (reference sequence). V lost 5 bases to trimming and J lost 2 bases, with 16 bases between them. The CDR3 coding sequence is TGTGCCACCAGCTACCGAGGTGGGAGTGCCTACAATGAGCAGTTCTTC. Its translation: CATSYRGGSAYNEQFF.

The genes are TRBV10-3 and TRBJ2-5; TRBD2 aligns across 7 bases. This CDR3 is 15 amino acids long. Losses at the gene ends were 3 bases for V and 5 bases for J; bases not matched to a gene: 9. Per the germline V gene, CDR1 is ENHRY and CDR2 is SYGVKD. CDR3 coding DNA: TGTGCCATCAGTGAAAGGCGGGGGACGTTGGAGACCCAGTACTTC. Translating gives CAISERRGTLETQYF.

The V call is TRBV10-3, the J call TRBJ1-1; D gene unclear. V lost 5 bases, J lost 4 bases, and 11 bases lay in between. The germline V gene encodes CDR1 ENHRY and CDR2 SYGVKD. CDR3 size: 13 residues. The CDR3 reads CAISPSQSTEAFF. The CDR3 DNA reads TGTGCCATCAGTCCATCCCAGAGCACTGAAGCTTTCTTT.